The 17 T cell receptor beta chains reported below all come from one sample, sequenced in a study of vaccination effects on CD4 cells after COVID-19. Expansion with viral peptide pools was applied to antigen-specific CD4+ T cells by the ViraFEST assay prior to sequencing. The authors isolated CD4+ T cells after around nine days of culture. The study found no prior SARS-CoV-2 infection in the vaccine recipients, who tested negative for nucleocapsid antibodies. Sequenced by immunoSEQ multiplex PCR; TCRdb stores in-frame clones only, minus some. In the table there are nearly 35,000 clones, around four fifths of which are singletons. These TCRs' antigens remain unknown. The specimen comprised CD4+ T cells from PBMCs cultured with HCoV-OC43 spike peptides, sampled before COVID-19 vaccination. The subset denotes: HCoV-OC43 spike overlapping peptide pool stimulation. The source of these receptors is a human donor who received a COVID-19 vaccine.

The table lists this clone with a count of one. The J gene is TRBJ1-6, the V gene TRBV30; a weak D match, TRBD1 (6 bases). Germline CDR1 and CDR2: GTSNPN and SVGIG (reference sequence). V was trimmed by 0 bases and J by 10 bases, leaving 19 bases between them. CDR3 length: 16 residues. The CDR3 coding sequence is TGTGCCTGGAGTGTACGGGGGGCTCCACAAGTCTCACCCCTCCACTTT. It yields the protein CAWSVRGAPQVSPLHF.

The rearrangement links TRBV7-9 to TRBJ1-1, with 9 bases that match TRBD1. This CDR3 has 14 amino acids. Per germline, CDR1 SEHNR and CDR2 FQNEAQ (reference sequence). V shed 6 bases, J shed 5 bases, and the junction held 7 bases outside the gene matches. For the CDR3, the DNA is TGTGCCAGCAGTTCACAGGGGGCTGGAACTGAAGCTTTCTTT. Translated, it gives CASSSQGAGTEAFF.

The CDR3 bases are TGCAGCGTGGCCGGGACGACTGAAGCTTTCTTT. Translated, it gives CSVAGTTEAFF. J is TRBJ1-1 and V is TRBV29-1; the D gene is possibly TRBD1 (5 bases). Per the germline V gene, CDR1 is SQVTM and CDR2 is ANQGSEA. The V and J ends lost 6 bases and 5 bases respectively, with 10 bases between them. CDR3 length: 11 residues. Full variable domain (rest looked up from reference TRBV29-1 and TRBJ1-1): SAVISQKPSRDICQRGTSLTIQCQVDSQVTMMFWYRQQPGQSLTLIATANQGSEATYESGFVIDKFPISRPNLTFSTLTVSNMSPEDSSIYLCSVAGTTEAFFGQGTRLTVV.

The J gene is TRBJ2-3, the V gene TRBV9; 11 positions agree with TRBD2. Per germline, CDR1 SGDLS and CDR2 YYNGEE. The CDR3 length is 16 residues. Germline trimming cut 0 bases from V and 2 bases from J; bases unmatched to any gene: 2. CDR3 loop: CASSVVLAGATDTQYF. The CDR3 DNA reads TGTGCCAGCAGCGTAGTACTAGCGGGGGCCACAGATACGCAGTATTTT.

The genes are TRBV12-1 and TRBJ2-7; the table gives TRBD2 as D, unverified against the DNA. TRBV12-1 is a pseudogene locus. This CDR3 is 19 amino acids long. CDR3 sequence: CASSFPEAGTSGRAGEQYF. The CDR3 DNA is TGTGCCAGCAGCTTTCCCGAGGCCGGGACTAGCGGGAGGGCTGGGGAGCAGTACTTC.

The gene calls are TRBV28 and TRBJ1-5, with D uncertain. There are 13 residues in the CDR3. Germline CDR1 is MDHEN and CDR2 is SYDVKM. V was clipped by 5 bases and J by 3 bases, with 8 bases between them. The CDR3 bases are TGTGCCAGCAGTGTGGGGTTCAATCAGCCCCAGCATTTT. Amino acids: CASSVGFNQPQHF.

The chain recombines TRBV9 with TRBJ1-3; D uncertain. Trimming shortened V by 0 bases and J by 0 bases, and 16 bases separated the two germline ends. Germline loops: CDR1 SGDLS, CDR2 YYNGEE. The length of the CDR3 is 18 residues. The CDR3 DNA reads as TGTGCCAGCAGCGTAGGCCCCGCCCCCCGGTTCTCTGGAAACACCATATATTTT. This sequence encodes CASSVGPAPRFSGNTIYF.

The chain employs TRBV28 and TRBJ1-5; D perhaps matches TRBD1 (5 bases). V shed 2 bases and J shed 1 base, with 18 bases lying between them. Germline V gives CDR1 MDHEN, CDR2 SYDVKM. The CDR3 contains 18 residues. CDR3 loop: CASSLGLGVGVSNQPQHF. Written as DNA, the CDR3 is TGTGCCAGCAGTTTAGGGCTAGGGGTGGGGGTGAGCAATCAGCCCCAGCATTTT.

V and J are TRBV2 and TRBJ2-7; 10 bases line up with TRBD1. V trimming: 7 bases; J trimming: 6 bases; junction bases outside the gene matches: 6. The CDR3 covers 13 residues. Germline CDR1 is SNHLY and CDR2 is FYNNEI. CDR3 sequence (DNA): TGTGCCAGCAAGGGACAGGGGATGGTCGAGCAGTACTTC. The encoded protein is CASKGQGMVEQYF. The complete variable domain, with remaining parts taken from reference TRBV2 and TRBJ2-7, reads EPEVTQTPSHQVTQMGQEVILRCVPISNHLYFYWYRQILGQKVEFLVSFYNNEISEKSEIFDDQFSVERPDGSNFTLKIRSTKLEDSAMYFCASKGQGMVEQYFGPGTRLTVT.

V gene TRBV6-5 combines with J gene TRBJ1-2; D is undetermined. The germline V and J ends were trimmed by 4 bases and 5 bases, with 11 bases remaining between them. CDR3 size: 13 residues. Germline lookup yields CDR1 MNHEY and CDR2 SVGAGI. CDR3 in DNA: TGTGCCAGCAGTTCCTTGGGAATATATGGCTACACCTTC. Amino acids: CASSSLGIYGYTF.

V is TRBV4-1 and J is TRBJ1-5; D is uncertain. Germline V CDR1 and CDR2: MGHRA, YSYEKL. With 4 bases removed from V and 9 bases from J, the gap between germline ends came to 22 bases. The CDR3 length is 16 residues. The CDR3, as DNA: TGCGCCAGCAGCCGAGACTCAGTGCTACCGCAACGGCCCCAGCATTTT. Protein: CASSRDSVLPQRPQHF.

The genes are TRBV2 and TRBJ2-3; unclear D gene. Looked up from germline, CDR1 is SNHLY and CDR2 is FYNNEI. Trimming shortened V by 7 bases and J by 3 bases, and 11 bases separated the two germline ends. CDR3 length equals 13 residues. The CDR3 coding sequence is TGTGCCAGCATGTCTCTAAATACAGATACGCAGTATTTT. It specifies CASMSLNTDTQYF.

The rearrangement joins TRBV3-1 (or the pseudogene TRBV3-2) to TRBJ1-3, with D uncertain. The CDR3 has 11 residues. Germline CDR1 is LGHDT and CDR2 is YNNKEL (reference sequence). Trimming stripped 6 bases from V and 3 bases from J, with 3 bases between. The CDR3 nucleotides read TGTGCCAGCAGGGGTGGAAACACCATATATTTT. It codes for CASRGGNTIYF.

This clone occurred once. The gene calls are TRBV28 and TRBJ1-1; 7 bases match TRBD1. This CDR3 is built from 14 residues. Germline CDR1 MDHEN, CDR2 SYDVKM. Trimming cost V 3 bases and J 7 bases; bases outside gene matches: 8. The CDR3 bases are TGTGCCAGCAGTTTCTCCGACAGGGTAATTGAAGCTTTCTTT. It specifies CASSFSDRVIEAFF. Full variable domain (outside the CDR3, taken from reference TRBV28 and TRBJ1-1): DVKVTQSSRYLVKRTGEKVFLECVQDMDHENMFWYRQDPGLGLRLIYFSYDVKMKEKGDIPEGYSVSREKKERFSLILESASTNQTSMYLCASSFSDRVIEAFFGQGTRLTVV.

This clone was counted only a few times. The V gene is TRBV27, the J gene TRBJ1-6; no clear D gene. Looked up from germline, CDR1 is MNHEY and CDR2 is SMNVEV (reference sequence). The CDR3 is 14 residues long. Trimming removed 7 bases at V and 10 bases at J, with 17 bases between. The chain's CDR3 is CASTPRGGKSPLHF. CDR3 DNA sequence: TGTGCCAGCACCCCCCGGGGTGGGAAATCACCCCTCCACTTT.

This clone showed up just once. The chain uses TRBV6-1 and TRBJ2-2, with TRBD1 identical over 9 bases. The V gene's germline CDR1 is MNHNS and CDR2 SASEGT. The CDR3 is 16 amino acids. The ends lost 3 bases at V and 6 bases at J; junction bases unmatched: 8. Written as DNA, the CDR3 is TGTGCCAGCAGTGATTTAGGGACAGGGAAACCCGGGGAGCTGTTTTTT. Encoded protein: CASSDLGTGKPGELFF.

The rearrangement uses TRBV19 and TRBJ1-2, with D hard to call. Germline lookup yields CDR1 LNHDA and CDR2 SQIVND (reference sequence). The V end was cut by 6 bases, the J end by 8 bases, with 16 bases between. This CDR3 has 13 amino acids. CDR3 residues: CASSKDVTEGYTF. DNA of the CDR3: TGTGCCAGTAGCAAGGACGTAACGGAAGGCTACACCTTC.